These 22 T cell receptor beta chains originate from one sample sequenced in a study of T cells after yellow fever vaccination. TCRdb re-analysed the 5' RACE reads in MiXCR, keeping a single row per CDR3 protein. In the table there are about 630,000 distinct CDR3 sequences, 9% to 15% of which are singletons. The specimen was PBMCs, collected on the day of the yellow fever booster vaccination. The receptors originated from a man under 40 who received the YFV17D yellow fever vaccine.

The V gene is TRBV4-1, the J gene TRBJ2-7; TRBD2 aligns across 13 bases. J gave up 4 bases and V 2 bases, and 2 bases lay outside the gene matches. This CDR3 spans 15 amino acids. Germline CDR1 is MGHRA and CDR2 is YSYEKL. CDR3: CASSQLLAGGYEQYF. CDR3 in DNA: TGCGCCAGCAGCCAATTACTAGCGGGAGGGTACGAGCAGTACTTC.

This clonotype was found a few times. The genes are TRBV11-2 and TRBJ2-1; 15 nucleotides line up with TRBD2. Trimming cost V 2 bases and J 6 bases; bases outside gene matches: 14. Germline CDR1 reads SGHAT; CDR2 reads FQNNGV. The CDR3 extends over 20 amino acids. Written as DNA, the CDR3 is TGTGCCAGCAGCTTATTCGGAACCGGGACTAGCGGGAGGTGGAGCAATGAGCAGTTCTTC. Amino acid sequence: CASSLFGTGTSGRWSNEQFF.

The J gene is TRBJ1-5, the V gene TRBV23-1; D gene ambiguous. TRBV23-1 carries the ORF label, with uncertain function. The ends were cut back, 11 bases at V and 4 bases at J, with 12 bases in the middle. The CDR3 covers 12 residues. The CDR3, as DNA: TGCGCCCTCCCGGCAGAGAATCAGCCCCAGCATTTT. It codes for CALPAENQPQHF.

This clonotype was seen at least ten times. The chain is built from TRBV6-5 and TRBJ2-1; D possibly corresponds to TRBD2 (6 bases). V lost 9 bases and J 6 bases, leaving 15 bases between the germline ends. CDR1 and CDR2 from the germline V gene are MNHEY and SVGAGI. This CDR3 has 13 residues. The CDR3 is CASYGGGFNEQFF. Here the CDR3 DNA reads TGTGCCAGTTACGGGGGTGGGTTCAATGAGCAGTTCTTC.

The rearrangement joins TRBV9 to TRBJ2-3, with D hard to call. Trimming removed 4 bases at V and 2 bases at J, with 8 bases between. The CDR3 has 13 amino acids. The germline V gene encodes CDR1 SGDLS and CDR2 YYNGEE. CDR3 in DNA: TGTGCCAGCAGCCTTCCCGCCACAGATACGCAGTATTTT. Encoded protein: CASSLPATDTQYF.

The chain carries TRBV27 and TRBJ2-2, with 11 bases that match TRBD2. V trimming: 6 bases; J trimming: 6 bases; junction bases outside the gene matches: 3. The CDR3 totals 14 residues. The germline V gene has CDR1 MNHEY and CDR2 SMNVEV (reference sequence). This CDR3 is CASRLAGEAGELFF. In DNA, the CDR3 is TGTGCCAGCAGACTAGCGGGAGAAGCCGGGGAGCTGTTTTTT.

V and J are TRBV5-1 and TRBJ2-3; possibly TRBD1 for D (6 bases). CDR3 length: 16 amino acids. V was trimmed by 0 bases and J by 3 bases, leaving 14 bases between them. CDR1 and CDR2 from the germline V gene are SGHRS and YFSETQ. The CDR3 region has the DNA TGCGCCAGCAGCTTGGCCGGTACAGGGAGTACAGATACGCAGTATTTT. As protein: CASSLAGTGSTDTQYF.

V is TRBV7-2 and J is TRBJ2-5, with TRBD1 identical over 9 bases. Looked up from germline, CDR1 is SGHTA and CDR2 is FQGNSA. Germline trimming cut 6 bases from V and 7 bases from J; bases unmatched to any gene: 6. The CDR3 loop spans 13 amino acids. This CDR3 is CASRTGGEGTQYF. CDR3 coding DNA: TGTGCCAGCAGAACAGGGGGCGAGGGGACCCAGTACTTC. The complete variable domain, with remaining parts taken from reference TRBV7-2 and TRBJ2-5, reads GAGVSQSPSNKVTEKGKDVELRCDPISGHTALYWYRQSLGQGLEFLIYFQGNSAPDKSGLPSDRFSAERTGGSVSTLTIQRTQQEDSAVYLCASRTGGEGTQYFGPGTRLLVL.

This chain connects TRBV12-3 or TRBV12-4 to TRBJ1-1; no clear D gene. The ends were cut back, 5 bases at V and 7 bases at J, with 8 bases in the middle. The CDR3 extends over 11 amino acids. The CDR3 loop is CASSRWGEAFF. The CDR3 coding sequence is TGTGCCAGCAGTAGGTGGGGTGAAGCTTTCTTT.

For the CDR3, the DNA is TGTGCCAGCAGCTTGAGGGGACAGGGTATACAAGAGACCCAGTACTTC. Protein: CASSLRGQGIQETQYF. The J gene is TRBJ2-5, the V gene TRBV11-2; TRBD1 matches 9 bases. V lost 3 bases and J lost 2; bases outside the gene matches: 7. Germline V gene data show CDR1 as SGHAT and CDR2 as FQNNGV. This CDR3 region has 16 residues.

This clonotype turned up a few times. The chain couples TRBV5-4 to TRBJ2-2; unclear D gene. The germline CDR1 and CDR2 sequences are SGHNT and YYREEE (reference sequence). V lost 7 bases, J lost 1 base, and 8 bases lay in between. This CDR3 comprises 13 residues. CDR3 DNA sequence: TGTGCCAGCTTGTCCAAGAACACCGGGGAGCTGTTTTTT. Amino acid sequence: CASLSKNTGELFF.

This clonotype has just a few counts. The rearrangement uses TRBV11-2 and TRBJ1-5, with 7 positions matching TRBD1. This CDR3 has 18 residues. V trimming: 5 bases; J trimming: 4 bases; junction bases outside the gene matches: 17. Germline assignment: CDR1 SGHAT and CDR2 FQNNGV. The CDR3 protein is CASSHGTDSTKWNQPQHF. In DNA form, the CDR3 reads TGTGCCAGCAGCCATGGGACAGACTCCACCAAATGGAATCAGCCCCAGCATTTT.

This clonotype turned up a few times. The chain links TRBV11-2 to TRBJ2-3, with 11 nucleotides matching TRBD2. V lost 3 bases and J lost 1; bases outside the gene matches: 9. Per germline, CDR1 SGHAT and CDR2 FQNNGV. The CDR3 is made up of 18 amino acids. CDR3 in amino acids: CASSLGPSGRFGTDTQYF. The DNA of the CDR3 is TGTGCCAGCAGCTTGGGTCCTAGCGGGAGGTTCGGCACAGATACGCAGTATTTT.

This clonotype has only a few counts. The gene calls are TRBV28 and TRBJ1-1; 12 nucleotides match TRBD1. The CDR3 runs 17 residues. Germline V gene lookup returns CDR1 MDHEN and CDR2 SYDVKM. J lost 1 base, V lost 7 bases, and 10 bases had no gene match. The CDR3 DNA reads as TGTGCCAGCAATTCCTTGGGACAGGGGGCCGAGAACACTGAAGCTTTCTTT. Protein sequence: CASNSLGQGAENTEAFF.

A few counts support this clonotype. V gene TRBV6-2 or TRBV6-3 combines with J gene TRBJ2-3; no reliable D call. V was cut by 0 bases and J by 7 bases, with 17 bases left in between. CDR3 length: 16 amino acids. Per germline, CDR1 MNHEY and CDR2 SVGEGT. CDR3 coding DNA: TGTGCCAGCAGTTACTCGAGGCGACTTCCAGTGAATACGCAGTATTTT. It specifies CASSYSRRLPVNTQYF.

This chain links TRBV30 with TRBJ2-3; TRBD2 is a possible D gene (5 bases). The V end was cut by 5 bases, the J end by 1 base, with 10 bases between. This CDR3 has 13 residues. CDR1 and CDR2 (germline): GTSNPN, SVGIG (reference sequence). The CDR3 loop is CAWGSGGTDTQYF. CDR3 coding DNA: TGTGCCTGGGGAAGCGGCGGCACAGATACGCAGTATTTT.

This clonotype was counted between two and nine times. J is TRBJ1-1 and V is TRBV7-2; 9 bases are shared with TRBD1. V lost 8 bases, J lost 5 bases, and 6 bases stayed unmatched. Germline V gene sequence: CDR1 SGHTA, CDR2 FQGNSA. The CDR3 is made up of 13 amino acids. The DNA of the CDR3 is TGTGCCAGCGGGACAGGGCTTCAAACTGAAGCTTTCTTT. Translating it yields CASGTGLQTEAFF.

This chain uses TRBV28 with TRBJ2-7, with TRBD1 matching over 7 bases. CDR1 MDHEN and CDR2 SYDVKM come from the germline V gene. This CDR3 is 15 amino acids long. After removal of 6 bases from V and 5 bases from J, the junction contained 13 bases not matched to a gene. Here the CDR3 DNA reads TGTGCCAGCAGCCCCGGTGAGGGGGCGGTGGACGAGCAGTACTTC. As protein: CASSPGEGAVDEQYF.

The rearrangement uses TRBV7-2 and TRBJ2-7, with D possibly being TRBD1 or TRBD2 (6 bases each). From germline, CDR1 is SGHTA and CDR2 FQGNSA. The V gene lost 1 base and the J gene lost 12 bases, with 13 bases spanning the gap. This CDR3 has 12 amino acids. The CDR3 DNA reads TGTGCCAGCAGCTTAGAGTTGGGGGGCCGGTACTTC. This encodes CASSLELGGRYF.

This clonotype has more than one count but fewer than ten. The rearrangement links TRBV10-3 to TRBJ1-2, with D tentatively TRBD1 (6 bases). Germline-derived CDR1 and CDR2 are ENHRY and SYGVKD. The V gene lost 6 bases and the J gene lost 7 bases, with 15 bases spanning the gap. The CDR3 runs 13 residues. CDR3 sequence reads: CAIRMDRDTGYTF. In nucleotides, the CDR3 is TGTGCCATCAGGATGGACCGGGACACTGGCTACACCTTC.

This clonotype was counted ten times or more. The J gene is TRBJ2-7, the V gene TRBV19, with unresolved D. CDR3 size: 11 residues. Trimming removed 9 bases at V and 6 bases at J, with 12 bases between. Germline-derived CDR1 and CDR2 are LNHDA and SQIVND (reference sequence). CDR3 loop: CASRDGLEQYF. In nucleotides, the CDR3 is TGTGCCAGCCGCGACGGGCTCGAGCAGTACTTC.

The rearrangement uses TRBV30 and TRBJ2-2; D is unresolved. Germline V CDR1 and CDR2: GTSNPN, SVGIG (reference sequence). The CDR3 is made up of 13 amino acids. Deletions cut 3 bases from V and 4 bases from J, with 9 bases between. The CDR3 is CAWRRGPTGELFF. For the CDR3, the DNA is TGTGCCTGGAGGCGCGGACCCACCGGGGAGCTGTTTTTT.